This T cell receptor (beta chain) was recovered during a study of Ad26.COV2.S vaccination and SARS-CoV-2 variants. Broader study findings: Whether participants received vaccine or placebo, their non-spike TCR breadth was similar. Researchers cautioned that TCR breadth and depth analyses may have underestimated total T cell responses.

V was trimmed by 7 bases and J by 8 bases, leaving 26 bases between them. CDR1 MNHNY and CDR2 SVGAGI come from the germline V gene (reference sequence). CDR3 size: 16 residues. Libraries were prepared by immunoSEQ multiplex PCR; TCRdb keeps only in-frame clonotypes and omits some of them. The sample has approximately 340,000 clones, roughly 94% seen once. Worth noting for this clone: Its antigen is not known.

This TCR came from a human donor who had recovered from COVID-19. The chain recombines TRBV6-6 with TRBJ1-2; maybe TRBD1 (5 bases). The specimen comprised peripheral blood, sampled after recovery from COVID-19. This CDR3 reads CASMGEGLDSVLGYTF. DNA of the CDR3: TGTGCCAGCATGGGGGAGGGGTTAGACTCAGTCTTGGGCTACACCTTC.